This TCR beta chain was observed in a study of cytomegalovirus exposure and HLA in healthy donors. Overall study context: Of all 380 or so donors who were genotyped, 80% to 85% belonged to the Caucasian-associated ancestry cluster. Points from the study as a whole: In a later analysis, most CMV-associated TCR beta chains appeared HLA-restricted. Researchers left out some V segments, among them TRBV6-2 and TRBV6-3, as indistinguishable. Highly shared sequence variants in one cluster were likely a sequencing artifact.

PCR was performed using 60 Vbeta and 13 Jbeta primers. TCRdb's table, derived via immunoSEQ multiplex PCR, lists solely in-frame clones and lacks some. The sample includes about 190,000 clones, 65% to 80% seen only once; the top ten take more than 4.5%. Germline-derived CDR1 and CDR2 are GTSNPN and SVGIG (reference sequence). This CDR3 has 13 amino acids. V dropped 3 bases and J dropped 9 bases, with 12 bases sitting between them. Note on this clone: Its antigen remains unidentified.

The TCR was taken from a man younger than 40 in good health and CMV-seropositive. The V gene is TRBV30, the J gene TRBJ1-6; D may be TRBD1 (5 bases). Specimen: PBMCs. CDR3 coding DNA: TGTGCCTGGAGACATGAAGGGGTTTCACCCCTCCACTTT. This translates into CAWRHEGVSPLHF.